The 9 T cell receptor beta chains below were found in one sample sequenced in a study of neoadjuvant anti-PD-1 for oral cavity cancer. The time point is: after neoadjuvant nivolumab, at surgical resection. Libraries were prepared by immunoSEQ multiplex PCR; TCRdb keeps only in-frame clonotypes and omits some of them. The repertoire consists of about 32,000 clones, with about 80% occurring once and the leading ten covering around 3%. The sample here was PBMCs, taken after nivolumab (anti-PD-1) treatment. The receptors here all came from a person between 40 and 85 years old with oral cavity squamous cell carcinoma.

This sequence joins TRBV6-6 and TRBJ2-7, with D hard to call. The V gene's germline CDR1 is MNHNY and CDR2 SVGAGI (reference sequence). This CDR3 comprises 16 residues. Trimming took 2 bases from V and 7 from J, leaving 21 bases between them. The CDR3 is CASSYPGDQRAGEQYF. DNA for the CDR3: TGTGCCAGCAGTTACCCCGGAGACCAAAGGGCCGGGGAGCAGTACTTC.

The chain has TRBV15 and TRBJ1-4; D not certain. The V end lost 0 bases, the J end lost 2 bases, and 7 bases lay between the germline ends. The germline gives CDR1 LNHNV, CDR2 YYDKDF (reference sequence). The CDR3 has 15 amino acids. CDR3: CATSRDVLTNEKLFF. CDR3 in DNA: TGTGCCACCAGCAGAGATGTATTGACTAATGAAAAACTGTTTTTT.

The V call is TRBV2, the J call TRBJ1-1; D is undetermined. The CDR3 has 11 residues. Trimming took off 7 bases at V and 5 bases at J, with 8 bases between the two ends. Per germline, CDR1 SNHLY and CDR2 FYNNEI. CDR3: CASMRFTEAFF. CDR3 coding DNA: TGTGCCAGCATGAGGTTTACTGAAGCTTTCTTT.

The chain is built from TRBV5-4 and TRBJ2-5; 7 bases match TRBD2. The length of the CDR3 is 14 residues. J was trimmed by 5 bases and V by 4 bases; bases with no gene match: 8. Germline loops: CDR1 SGHNT, CDR2 YYREEE (reference sequence). As DNA, the CDR3 is TGTGCCAGCAGCACACCCCGGGGGGAGGAGACCCAGTACTTC. Its protein product is CASSTPRGEETQYF.

The J gene is TRBJ2-1, the V gene TRBV28; 7 bases are shared with TRBD1. Germline values: CDR1 MDHEN, CDR2 SYDVKM. The CDR3 extends over 16 amino acids. V lost 6 bases to trimming and J lost 8 bases; unmatched junction nucleotides: 16. The CDR3 DNA is TGTGCCAGCAGAGCCTGGGGGCAGGGGGTGATTGATGAGCAGTTCTTC. Translation: CASRAWGQGVIDEQFF.

This sequence joins TRBV30 and TRBJ1-5; 9 bases are a match to TRBD1. The length of the CDR3 is 19 residues. Trimming cost V 0 bases and J 5 bases; bases outside gene matches: 17. In germline, CDR1 is GTSNPN, CDR2 SVGIG (reference sequence). In nucleotides, the CDR3 is TGTGCCTGGAGTGTACAGCCGACCCGACAGGGGGGTTTGGATCAGCCCCAGCATTTT. Amino acids: CAWSVQPTRQGGLDQPQHF.

The chain joins TRBV6-4 to TRBJ1-1, with D unresolved. This CDR3 is built from 14 residues. Per germline, CDR1 MRHNA and CDR2 SNTAGT. V dropped 1 base and J dropped 1 base, with 7 bases sitting between them. Here the CDR3 DNA reads TGTGCCAGCAGTGACTTTTCCAAGAACACTGAAGCTTTCTTT. The encoded protein is CASSDFSKNTEAFF.

The chain is built from TRBV6-5 and TRBJ1-2, with 7 bases aligning to TRBD1. Germline V lookup: CDR1 MNHEY, CDR2 SVGAGI. V shed 4 bases, J shed 7 bases, and the junction held 9 bases outside the gene matches. There are 14 residues in the CDR3. CDR3 protein: CASSWTTGTFGYTF. The DNA for the CDR3 is TGTGCCAGCAGTTGGACGACAGGGACGTTTGGCTACACCTTC.

The CDR3 region is CASSPRTGFGEQYF. CDR3 DNA sequence: TGTGCCAGCAGCCCCCGGACAGGGTTCGGCGAGCAGTACTTC. V is TRBV7-2 and J is TRBJ2-7; 8 bases match TRBD1. Germline V CDR1 and CDR2: SGHTA, FQGNSA. CDR3 length equals 14 residues. J was trimmed by 6 bases and V by 5 bases; bases with no gene match: 9.